Presented here are 7 T cell receptor beta chains from one specimen sequenced in a study of shared clonotypes between healthy human individuals. The naive CD8 population came from CD45RO-negative cells selected for CCR7, without terminally differentiated effector memory CD45RA+ cells. The data were produced by immunoSEQ multiplex PCR, yet TCRdb's version contains in-frame clones alone and is incomplete. This sample has 1.5 million to 2.5 million clones; 85% to 95% occur once, and the top ten carry under 1.5%. Sample: naive CD8+ T cells sorted from blood. These receptor sequences come from a man between 18 and 35 years old in good health.

The V gene is TRBV14, the J gene TRBJ1-2; tentative D call: TRBD1 (6 bases). The length of the CDR3 is 13 residues. Trimming took off 3 bases at V and 5 bases at J, with 10 bases between the two ends. Germline V gene data show CDR1 as SGHDN and CDR2 as FVKESK. The CDR3 here is CASSQDRRYGYTF. In DNA form, the CDR3 reads TGTGCCAGCAGCCAGGACAGACGATATGGCTACACCTTC. The complete variable domain, with remaining parts taken from reference TRBV14 and TRBJ1-2, reads EAGVTQFPSHSVIEKGQTVTLRCDPISGHDNLYWYRRVMGKEIKFLLHFVKESKQDESGMPNNRFLAERTGGTYSTLKVQPAELEDSGVYFCASSQDRRYGYTFGSGTRLTVV.

The V call is TRBV15, the J call TRBJ1-4; TRBD1 matches 7 bases. CDR1 and CDR2 (germline): LNHNV, YYDKDF (reference sequence). J lost 12 bases, V lost 4 bases, and 5 bases had no gene match. This CDR3 contains 12 residues. The CDR3, as DNA: TGTGCCACCAGCACAACAGGGGCGGAACTGTTTTTT. Translating gives CATSTTGAELFF.

This CDR3 reads CSVSAGNSYEQYF. CDR3 in DNA: TGCAGCGTCTCGGCGGGGAACTCCTACGAGCAGTACTTC. The genes are TRBV29-1 and TRBJ2-7; a possible D gene is TRBD2 (6 bases). This CDR3 region has 13 residues. Germline CDR1 reads SQVTM; CDR2 reads ANQGSEA. Trimming left V 6 bases short and J 0 bases short, with 12 bases between.

The chain carries TRBV5-4 and TRBJ1-1, with D possibly TRBD1 on 6 matching bases. This CDR3 comprises 13 residues. The V end lost 6 bases, the J end lost 1 base, and 10 bases lay between the germline ends. Germline values: CDR1 SGHNT, CDR2 YYREEE (reference sequence). The CDR3, as DNA: TGTGCCAGCACCGAGGACAGGAACACTGAAGCTTTCTTT. It yields the protein CASTEDRNTEAFF.

Points on this clone: Other DNA sequences from this sample encode an identical CDR3 as well. V gene TRBV4-1 combines with J gene TRBJ2-7; D may be TRBD1 (6 bases). The V gene lost 2 bases and the J gene lost 4 bases, with 6 bases spanning the gap. The length of the CDR3 is 12 residues. The germline V gene encodes CDR1 MGHRA and CDR2 YSYEKL. The CDR3 reads CASSQQGYEQYF. The CDR3 DNA reads as TGCGCCAGCAGCCAACAGGGGTACGAGCAGTACTTC.

The rearrangement uses TRBV30 and TRBJ1-1; possible D gene TRBD1, 5 bases. This CDR3 has 14 amino acids. CDR1 is GTSNPN, CDR2 SVGIG, per germline (reference sequence). V lost 3 bases to trimming and J lost 0 bases, with 11 bases between them. CDR3 bases: TGTGCCTGGAGCGTGACAGCCATGAACACTGAAGCTTTCTTT. This codes for CAWSVTAMNTEAFF.

This chain connects TRBV30 to TRBJ1-6; D is undetermined. Germline V gives CDR1 GTSNPN, CDR2 SVGIG (reference sequence). The CDR3 spans 13 residues. V lost 0 bases and J lost 8, with 8 bases in between. The CDR3: CAWSVLVDSPLHF. CDR3 sequence (DNA): TGTGCCTGGAGTGTACTCGTCGATTCACCCCTCCACTTT.